The source of this T cell receptor beta chain is a study of T-cell reconstitution after alpha-beta-depleted transplantation in children. Overall study results and limits: Reportedly, alpha-beta T cells present about two months post-transplant originated from several hundred expanded clones of graft origin. Surviving recipient T cells and thymic progenitors underlay high day-60 TCRbeta diversity in some patients. From newly produced T cells came most of the T-cell counts and diversity one year after transplant.

This clonotype showed up many times. Its antigen is not known. Unique molecular identifiers were used to barcode this TCRbeta library. MiXCR was run by TCRdb on the PCR reads, yielding one entry per CDR3 protein. The table lists 330,000 or so distinct CDR3 sequences, over 9.5% of them singletons, with over 6% in the top ten. The sequence came from a boy in the first two years of life with acute myeloid leukemia, due to receive a stem cell transplant. Sample: PBMCs, taken before TCRalphabeta/CD19-depleted stem cell transplant.

This chain's CDR3 is CASSPGVPGTQYF. DNA of the CDR3: TGTGCCAGCAGCCCGGGAGTGCCTGGGACCCAGTACTTC. The chain couples TRBV11-2 to TRBJ2-5; the D gene is possibly TRBD2 (6 bases). V lost 5 bases to trimming and J lost 7 bases, with 14 bases between them. The CDR3 is made up of 13 amino acids. CDR1 and CDR2 from the germline V gene are SGHAT and FQNNGV.